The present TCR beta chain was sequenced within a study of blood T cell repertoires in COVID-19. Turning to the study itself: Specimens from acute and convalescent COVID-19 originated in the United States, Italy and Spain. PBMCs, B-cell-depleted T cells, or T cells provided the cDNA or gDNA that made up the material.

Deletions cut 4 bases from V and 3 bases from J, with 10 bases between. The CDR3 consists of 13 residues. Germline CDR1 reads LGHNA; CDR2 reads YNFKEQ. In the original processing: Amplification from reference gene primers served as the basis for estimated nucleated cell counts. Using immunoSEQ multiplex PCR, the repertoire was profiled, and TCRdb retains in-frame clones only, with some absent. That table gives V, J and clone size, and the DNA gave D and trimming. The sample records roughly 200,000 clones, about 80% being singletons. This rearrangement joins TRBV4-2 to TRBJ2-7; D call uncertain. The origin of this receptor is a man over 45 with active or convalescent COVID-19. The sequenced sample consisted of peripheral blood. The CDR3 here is CASSPRLVYEQYF. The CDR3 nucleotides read TGTGCCAGCAGCCCTCGACTCGTCTACGAGCAGTACTTC.